This is a list of T cell receptor beta chains from one sample in a study of blood T cell repertoires in COVID-19. Sequencing was performed with immunoSEQ multiplex PCR; in TCRdb, only in-frame clones are kept and a portion is missing. The table has about 220,000 clones, roughly 85% seen once. The sample comprised peripheral blood. These receptors were taken from a woman in her sixties or seventies with COVID-19, enrolled during active disease. Both conserved end residues are part of each CDR3. Fields, in order: CDR3 DNA, CDR3 protein, V gene, D gene, J gene, clone size. A D gene is named only where the DNA matches it firmly. Rows may omit the clone size; those that give it use once, few, many or a size class.

DNA: TGTGCCACCAGTGATTGGACAGACTCCTACGAGCAGTACTTC
CDR3: CATSDWTDSYEQYF
V: TRBV24-1
D: -
J: TRBJ2-7
size: -

DNA: TGTGCCACCGCAAGCAACAGGGACACAGATACGCAGTATTTT
CDR3: CATASNRDTDTQYF
V: TRBV6-5
D: -
J: TRBJ2-3
size: -

DNA: TGTGCCAGCAGCTCCGAGGGAGGGGATGGCTACACCTTC
CDR3: CASSSEGGDGYTF
V: TRBV7-6
D: -
J: TRBJ1-2
size: few

DNA: TGTGCCAGCAGCTTAGATCACGGCTACGAGCAGTACTTC
CDR3: CASSLDHGYEQYF
V: TRBV11-3
D: -
J: TRBJ2-7
size: -

DNA: TGTGCCAGCAGCCAGACAGGGTTGGTCGAGCAGTACTTC
CDR3: CASSQTGLVEQYF
V: TRBV5-4
D: TRBD1
J: TRBJ2-7
size: -

DNA: TGTGCCAGCAGCTTAGTAAATTACAATGAGCAGTTCTTC
CDR3: CASSLVNYNEQFF
V: TRBV11-3
D: -
J: TRBJ2-1
size: -

DNA: TGTGCCAGCAGCCCGGACAGGTTTAATGAAAAACTGTTTTTT
CDR3: CASSPDRFNEKLFF
V: TRBV7-2
D: TRBD1
J: TRBJ1-4
size: -

DNA: TGTGCCAGCAGTTTCTCTAGCGGGGTCACAGATACGCAGTATTTT
CDR3: CASSFSSGVTDTQYF
V: TRBV28
D: TRBD2
J: TRBJ2-3
size: -

DNA: TGTGCCAGCAGCCCCCACAGGGTGGACACCGGGGAGCTGTTTTTT
CDR3: CASSPHRVDTGELFF
V: TRBV4-2
D: -
J: TRBJ2-2
size: -

DNA: TGTGCCAGCAGCCCGGTCAGGGCGGGGGGCTACACCTTC
CDR3: CASSPVRAGGYTF
V: TRBV21-1
D: -
J: TRBJ1-2
size: -

DNA: TGTGCCAGCAGCTTAGGGACAGTCCCCTACGAGCAGTACTTC
CDR3: CASSLGTVPYEQYF
V: TRBV7-9
D: -
J: TRBJ2-7
size: once

DNA: TGTGCCAGCAGCTTCGACAGGGGCTCTGGGGCCAACGTCCTGACTTTC
CDR3: CASSFDRGSGANVLTF
V: TRBV5-8
D: TRBD1
J: TRBJ2-6
size: -

DNA: TGTGCCAGCAGAAAAGCGGGGGCCGACACAGATACGCAGTATTTT
CDR3: CASRKAGADTDTQYF
V: TRBV3-1/TRBV3-2
D: TRBD2
J: TRBJ2-3
size: -

DNA: TGCGCCAGCAGCCAATCTACGGCCATCGGGTATGGCTACACCTTC
CDR3: CASSQSTAIGYGYTF
V: TRBV4-1
D: -
J: TRBJ1-2
size: -

DNA: TGTGCCAGCAGTTTATATGGGACTAGTAATTCCTACAATGAGCAGTTCTTC
CDR3: CASSLYGTSNSYNEQFF
V: TRBV27
D: TRBD2
J: TRBJ2-1
size: -

DNA: TGTGCCAGCAGTCGGACAGTAAATCAGCCCCAGCATTTT
CDR3: CASSRTVNQPQHF
V: TRBV14
D: -
J: TRBJ1-5
size: once

DNA: TGTGCCAGCAGCCCGCACAGGGGACAGAGTTTCGATGGCTACACCTTC
CDR3: CASSPHRGQSFDGYTF
V: TRBV7-3
D: TRBD1
J: TRBJ1-2
size: once

DNA: TGTGCCAGCAGCCAGGACAGGGTGTCCTACGAGCAGTACTTC
CDR3: CASSQDRVSYEQYF
V: TRBV4-2
D: TRBD1
J: TRBJ2-7
size: -

DNA: TGCGCCAGCAGTCAAGGGGTTTCGGGGGTCAGCTCCTACGAGCAGTACTTC
CDR3: CASSQGVSGVSSYEQYF
V: TRBV23-1
D: -
J: TRBJ2-7
size: -

DNA: TGTGCCAGCACCAACTTACGGGAGTTGGATGAGCAGTTCTTC
CDR3: CASTNLRELDEQFF
V: TRBV6-5
D: -
J: TRBJ2-1
size: -

DNA: TGCGCCAGCAGCTCCTCAGGAACTAGCGGGGATTTACAAAGCACAGATACGCAGTATTTT
CDR3: CASSSSGTSGDLQSTDTQYF
V: TRBV5-1
D: TRBD2
J: TRBJ2-3
size: -

DNA: TGTGCCAGCAGCGGAAGCGGGAGTTTCGCTGAGCAGTTCTTC
CDR3: CASSGSGSFAEQFF
V: TRBV5-4
D: TRBD2
J: TRBJ2-1
size: -

DNA: TGCGCCAGCAGCCAAGGTCTTGGAGGGGATCCTAATTCACCCCTCCACTTT
CDR3: CASSQGLGGDPNSPLHF
V: TRBV4-3
D: -
J: TRBJ1-6
size: once

DNA: TGTGCCAGCAGCCTCACAGGGAACTATGGCTACACCTTC
CDR3: CASSLTGNYGYTF
V: TRBV3-1/TRBV3-2
D: -
J: TRBJ1-2
size: -

DNA: TGTGCCAGCGGGCAGACAGATAACACTGAAGCTTTCTTT
CDR3: CASGQTDNTEAFF
V: TRBV25-1
D: -
J: TRBJ1-1
size: -

DNA: TGTGCCAGCAGTTTAAGATGGGGCACTAATGAAAAACTGTTTTTT
CDR3: CASSLRWGTNEKLFF
V: TRBV27
D: -
J: TRBJ1-4
size: -

DNA: TGTGCCAGCAGCTTAGGCAGGAACTATGGCTACACCTTC
CDR3: CASSLGRNYGYTF
V: TRBV7-2
D: -
J: TRBJ1-2
size: -

DNA: TGTGCCAGCAGCCATCCCGCCCCGGACAGGGACTTTAATGAAAAACTGTTTTTT
CDR3: CASSHPAPDRDFNEKLFF
V: TRBV4-2
D: TRBD1
J: TRBJ1-4
size: once

DNA: TGTGCCAGCAGCCATAGACAGGGGAGCACCGGGGAGCTGTTTTTT
CDR3: CASSHRQGSTGELFF
V: TRBV11-3
D: TRBD1
J: TRBJ2-2
size: -

DNA: TGTGCCAGCAGCCTTTACTCCGGGTCCGGCAGAAACACCATATATTTT
CDR3: CASSLYSGSGRNTIYF
V: TRBV16
D: -
J: TRBJ1-3
size: -

DNA: TGTGCCAGCAGTGAACAGGGGATTGAAAAACTGTTTTTT
CDR3: CASSEQGIEKLFF
V: TRBV2
D: -
J: TRBJ1-4
size: -

DNA: TGTGCCAGCAGCTTGCTCAGGGGGCCAACTGAAGCTTTCTTT
CDR3: CASSLLRGPTEAFF
V: TRBV11-3
D: TRBD1
J: TRBJ1-1
size: -

DNA: TGTGCCAGTATGGGGGAGCGGGAGGGCCACAATGAGCAGTTCTTC
CDR3: CASMGEREGHNEQFF
V: TRBV19
D: TRBD2
J: TRBJ2-1
size: -